The 29 T cell receptor beta chains presented below share a single source sample, sequenced in a study of shared clonotypes between healthy human individuals. Measured with immunoSEQ multiplex PCR; TCRdb has only the in-frame clones, and not every one. The repertoire holds roughly 450,000 clones, with roughly 78% as singletons. Source material: PBMCs. These TCRs come from a woman in her thirties or forties in good health. Some clones in this sample may be carry-over from other donors' samples.

The chain recombines TRBV4-1 with TRBJ1-1; D may be TRBD1 (5 bases). Germline CDR1 is MGHRA and CDR2 is YSYEKL. The V end was cut by 0 bases, the J end by 5 bases, with 16 bases between. CDR3 length: 16 residues. Here the CDR3 reads CASSQEGFGTWTEAFF. CDR3 sequence (DNA): TGCGCCAGCAGCCAAGAGGGGTTCGGGACCTGGACTGAAGCTTTCTTT.

J is TRBJ2-7 and V is TRBV29-1; D unresolved. CDR1 and CDR2 from the germline V gene are SQVTM and ANQGSEA. V was clipped by 4 bases and J by 2 bases, with 6 bases between them. CDR3 length: 11 amino acids. This CDR3 reads CSVVLAYEQYF. The CDR3 nucleotides read TGCAGCGTTGTTTTAGCCTACGAGCAGTACTTC.

The CDR3 loop is CASSLGASGSWYEQYF. For the CDR3, the DNA is TGTGCCAGCAGTTTAGGGGCTAGCGGGAGTTGGTACGAGCAGTACTTC. The J gene is TRBJ2-7, the V gene TRBV28; the match to TRBD2 covers 10 bases. This CDR3 region has 16 residues. V was pared by 2 bases and J by 4 bases, with 8 bases of the junction left unmatched. Germline CDR1 and CDR2: MDHEN and SYDVKM.

The V call is TRBV27, the J call TRBJ2-1; 11 positions match TRBD2. After removal of 0 bases from V and 9 bases from J, the junction contained 7 bases not matched to a gene. This CDR3 region has 16 residues. CDR1 MNHEY and CDR2 SMNVEV come from the germline V gene (reference sequence). The CDR3 spells CASSLSSGRALGEQFF. The CDR3 DNA is TGTGCCAGCAGTTTATCTAGCGGGAGGGCCTTGGGTGAGCAGTTCTTC.

The chain has TRBV5-4 and TRBJ2-3; D gene uncertain. Germline assignment: CDR1 SGHNT and CDR2 YYREEE (reference sequence). The CDR3 runs 16 residues. The V end was cut by 0 bases, the J end by 2 bases, with 13 bases between. Here the CDR3 DNA reads TGTGCCAGCAGCTTGGGCAGTAGCCCCCCCACAGATACGCAGTATTTT. Translated, it gives CASSLGSSPPTDTQYF.

This chain uses TRBV6-1 with TRBJ2-6; the match to TRBD2 covers 13 bases. The CDR3 extends over 24 amino acids. Germline trimming cut 2 bases from V and 0 bases from J; bases unmatched to any gene: 19. Germline loops: CDR1 MNHNS, CDR2 SASEGT. This chain's CDR3 is CASSERWTSGGVLPPGSGANVLTF. Here the CDR3 DNA reads TGTGCCAGCAGTGAAAGGTGGACTAGCGGGGGCGTCTTACCCCCTGGCTCTGGGGCCAACGTCCTGACTTTC.

The chain links TRBV7-8 to TRBJ2-7; D perhaps matches TRBD2 (5 bases). The CDR3 has 13 residues. From germline, CDR1 is SGHVS and CDR2 FQNEAQ. The V gene lost 5 bases and the J gene lost 7 bases, with 15 bases spanning the gap. The CDR3: CASSPSDWMEQYF. CDR3 sequence (DNA): TGTGCCAGCAGCCCTTCGGACTGGATGGAGCAGTACTTC.

The chain recombines TRBV5-7 with TRBJ2-3, with TRBD2 identical over 13 bases. TRBV5-7 belongs to the ORF category, with a function that is uncertain. The CDR3 loop spans 17 amino acids. Losses at the gene ends were 1 base for V and 4 bases for J; bases not matched to a gene: 6. In DNA form, the CDR3 reads TGTGCCAGCAGCTTGTTACTAGCGGGAGGGCCTGCAGATACGCAGTATTTT. Its protein product is CASSLLLAGGPADTQYF.

This clone was observed a single time. The rearrangement joins TRBV6-1 to TRBJ1-2; no clear D. In germline, CDR1 is MNHNS, CDR2 SASEGT. The CDR3 runs 13 residues. Trimming stripped 1 base from V and 4 bases from J, with 7 bases between. The CDR3 nucleotides are TGTGCCAGCAGTGAAGTGGGCAGCTATGGCTACACCTTC. Protein sequence: CASSEVGSYGYTF.

The chain employs TRBV28 and TRBJ2-7, with 9 bases lining up with TRBD1. The CDR3 has 16 residues. Trimming at V came to 6 bases and at J to 3 bases, leaving 12 bases not matched to a gene. The germline CDR1 and CDR2 sequences are MDHEN and SYDVKM. The CDR3 DNA follows: TGTGCCAGCAGCCACAACCGGGACAGGGCGTACTACGAGCAGTACTTC. Protein: CASSHNRDRAYYEQYF.

Comment on this clone: Relative to the germline gene, one junction end is altered; a read error may explain this. The genes are TRBV5-1 and TRBJ1-2, with 10 bases identical to TRBD1. Germline V gene data show CDR1 as SGHRS and CDR2 as YFSETQ. This CDR3 has 16 amino acids. CDR3 sequence: CASSLGQGFFLNGYTF. The DNA for the CDR3 is TGCGCCAGCAGTTTGGGACAGGGGTTTTTCTTAAATGGCTACACCTTC. Variable domain in full (rest from reference TRBV5-1 and TRBJ1-2): KAGVTQTPRYLIKTRGQQVTLSCSPISGHRSVSWYQQTPGQGLQFLFEYFSETQRNKGNFPGRFSGRQFSNSRSEMNVSTLELGDSALYLCASSLGQGFFLNGYTFGSGTRLTVV.

This clone is a singleton in its sample. This chain's CDR3 is CASSSGSNQPQHF. CDR3 in DNA: TGTGCCAGCTCTTCAGGTAGCAATCAGCCCCAGCATTTT. The chain is built from TRBV18 and TRBJ1-5, with D unresolved. V lost 6 bases and J 0 bases, leaving 6 bases between the germline ends. The CDR3 is 13 amino acids. Germline-derived CDR1 and CDR2 are KGHSH and LQKENI.

In nucleotides, the CDR3 is TGCGCCAGCAGCCAAGGACTAGCGGGAGGTAAGAGCTCCTACAATGAGCAGTTCTTC. Its protein is CASSQGLAGGKSSYNEQFF. The chain carries TRBV4-3 and TRBJ2-1, with 13 bases fitting TRBD2. Germline loops: CDR1 LGHNA, CDR2 YSLEER. The length of the CDR3 is 19 residues. Germline trimming cut 1 base from V and 0 bases from J; bases unmatched to any gene: 6.

The rearrangement joins TRBV9 to TRBJ1-3; possibly TRBD1 for D (5 bases). In germline, CDR1 is SGDLS, CDR2 YYNGEE. The ends were cut back, 0 bases at V and 0 bases at J, with 10 bases in the middle. The CDR3 totals 16 residues. As DNA, the CDR3 is TGTGCCAGCAGCGTAGCAGGGTCCCGCTCTGGAAACACCATATATTTT. This encodes CASSVAGSRSGNTIYF.

This chain connects TRBV2 to TRBJ2-5, with 7 bases identical to TRBD1. Germline CDR1 reads SNHLY; CDR2 reads FYNNEI. Losses at the gene ends were 9 bases for V and 7 bases for J; bases not matched to a gene: 14. CDR3 size: 14 residues. Here the CDR3 reads CARDRSAGGGTQYF. The CDR3 bases are TGTGCCAGGGACAGGAGCGCCGGAGGAGGGACCCAGTACTTC. The entire variable domain, with the rest obtained from reference TRBV2 and TRBJ2-5, is as follows: EPEVTQTPSHQVTQMGQEVILRCVPISNHLYFYWYRQILGQKVEFLVSFYNNEISEKSEIFDDQFSVERPDGSNFTLKIRSTKLEDSAMYFCARDRSAGGGTQYFGPGTRLLVL.

This clone was seen a few times. This sequence joins TRBV2 and TRBJ2-2, with a possible D match to TRBD2 (5 bases). The CDR3 consists of 12 residues. Trimming cost V 8 bases and J 1 base, with 5 bases left between them. Germline V gives CDR1 SNHLY, CDR2 FYNNEI. CDR3 sequence (DNA): TGTGCCAGCGGGAGGAACACCGGGGAGCTGTTTTTT. Amino acids: CASGRNTGELFF.

The V call is TRBV2, the J call TRBJ2-7; no firm D call. Trimming left V 4 bases short and J 0 bases short, with 4 bases between. CDR1 is SNHLY and CDR2 is FYNNEI in the germline V gene. CDR3 length: 12 amino acids. The CDR3 DNA reads TGTGCCAGCAGTGGTCACTCCTACGAGCAGTACTTC. Its protein is CASSGHSYEQYF.

Here the CDR3 reads CAWTWTSFNEQFF. CDR3 DNA: TGTGCCTGGACGTGGACTAGCTTCAATGAGCAGTTCTTC. The genes are TRBV30 and TRBJ2-1; 8 bases are shared with TRBD2. Germline V lookup: CDR1 GTSNPN, CDR2 SVGIG (reference sequence). The J segment lost 6 bases and the V segment lost 4 bases, leaving 5 bases of the junction unmatched. The length of the CDR3 is 13 residues.

V is TRBV7-3 and J is TRBJ2-3; 11 bases fit TRBD1. The germline gives CDR1 SGHTA, CDR2 FQGTGA. This CDR3 comprises 17 residues. V lost 4 bases, J lost 3 bases, and 9 bases stayed unmatched. CDR3 nucleotides: TGTGCCAGCAGCTACGGGGCCGGGACAGGGGGAACAGATACGCAGTATTTT. This encodes CASSYGAGTGGTDTQYF.

This chain uses TRBV7-8 with TRBJ2-7, with D possibly being TRBD2 (5 bases). Germline loops: CDR1 SGHVS, CDR2 FQNEAQ. Trimming stripped 5 bases from V and 1 base from J, with 15 bases between. CDR3 length: 15 residues. The CDR3 nucleotides are TGTGCCAGCAGCCCAAGGGCGGGTACATCCTACGAGCAGTACTTC. As protein: CASSPRAGTSYEQYF.

The J gene is TRBJ2-1, the V gene TRBV10-3; the match to TRBD2 covers 16 bases. V was pared by 6 bases and J by 8 bases, with 4 bases of the junction left unmatched. The CDR3 is made up of 15 amino acids. Germline V gene data show CDR1 as ENHRY and CDR2 as SYGVKD. The chain's CDR3 is CAISGGTSGRDEQFF. CDR3 nucleotides: TGTGCCATCAGCGGAGGGACTAGCGGGAGGGATGAGCAGTTCTTC.

This chain links TRBV5-1 with TRBJ2-5; 7 bases align to TRBD1. V shed 4 bases and J 1 base; nucleotides not matched to a gene: 4. The V gene's germline CDR1 is SGHRS and CDR2 YFSETQ. This CDR3 spans 14 amino acids. Written as DNA, the CDR3 is TGCGCCAGCAGCGCCGGGACAGTCCAAGAGACCCAGTACTTC. This translates into CASSAGTVQETQYF.

The chain combines TRBV19 with TRBJ2-5, with TRBD2 identical over 10 bases. V dropped 5 bases and J dropped 5; count of bases not matched to a gene: 2. The CDR3 length is 13 residues. The germline V gene has CDR1 LNHDA and CDR2 SQIVND (reference sequence). As DNA, the CDR3 is TGTGCCAGTAGTCTAGCGGGAGTGGAGACCCAGTACTTC. Translated, it gives CASSLAGVETQYF.

The sample holds many counts of this clone. V usage is TRBV28 and J usage is TRBJ2-7, with 8 bases fitting TRBD2. Per the germline V gene, CDR1 is MDHEN and CDR2 is SYDVKM. This CDR3 is 13 amino acids long. J gave up 3 bases and V 7 bases, and 5 bases lay outside the gene matches. CDR3 protein: CASIRSGSYEQYF. The CDR3 region has the DNA TGTGCCAGCATCCGCAGCGGGAGCTACGAGCAGTACTTC.

The V gene is TRBV9, the J gene TRBJ2-3; 7 bases fit TRBD1. CDR1 is SGDLS and CDR2 is YYNGEE in the germline V gene. This CDR3 has 16 residues. V dropped 4 bases and J dropped 1; count of bases not matched to a gene: 9. The CDR3 loop is CASSRPRQGGTDTQYF. The CDR3 DNA reads TGTGCCAGCAGCCGACCCAGACAGGGAGGCACAGATACGCAGTATTTT.

This sequence joins TRBV19 and TRBJ2-1; TRBD2 agrees at 13 bases. V was clipped by 8 bases and J by 7 bases; unmatched bases: 14. CDR3 length equals 17 residues. The germline CDR1 and CDR2 sequences are LNHDA and SQIVND (reference sequence). For the CDR3, the DNA is TGTGCCAGTTCTGGACTAGCGGGAGCGAAGACGCGTAATGAGCAGTTCTTC. This gives the protein CASSGLAGAKTRNEQFF.

This clone was detected only a few times. J is TRBJ1-1 and V is TRBV6-5; tentative D call: TRBD1 (6 bases). The CDR3 has 14 amino acids. Deletions cut 6 bases from V and 4 bases from J, with 15 bases between. Germline CDR1 and CDR2: MNHEY and SVGAGI. The DNA of the CDR3 is TGTGCCAGCAGCCCAGACAGGCAGCGCACTGAAGCTTTCTTT. As protein: CASSPDRQRTEAFF.

As regards this clone: The identical CDR3 is also encoded by other nucleotide sequences in the sample. This chain connects TRBV18 to TRBJ1-5; no firm D call. From germline, CDR1 is KGHSH and CDR2 LQKENI. The V and J ends lost 3 bases and 2 bases respectively, with 5 bases between them. The CDR3 runs 13 residues. CDR3 region: CASSPDGNQPQHF. The CDR3 DNA reads as TGTGCCAGCTCACCTGACGGCAATCAGCCCCAGCATTTT.

The chain links TRBV29-1 to TRBJ2-5; D might be TRBD1 or TRBD2, each matching 5 bases. TRBJ2-7 explains the end of the DNA better; the J call may be wrong. The CDR3 loop spans 12 amino acids. The V gene's germline CDR1 is SQVTM and CDR2 ANQGSEA. CDR3 sequence reads: CSVAAGTNEQYF. For the CDR3, the DNA is TGCAGCGTTGCGGCAGGGACGAACGAGCAGTACTTC.